A selection of T cell receptor beta chains follows, all from one sample in a study of cytomegalovirus exposure and HLA in healthy donors. The protocol was immunoSEQ multiplex PCR, while the TCRdb copy is restricted to in-frame clones and leaves out a portion. This sample yields around 79,000 clones, of which 65% to 75% are seen a single time; 16% belongs to the top ten. The source material was PBMCs. These receptors came from a woman in her thirties or forties in good health and CMV-seropositive. Both conserved end residues are part of each CDR3. The D gene is left open where the match is weak. Clone size is shown for a subset of rows, as once, few, many or a class of expanded clone.

. . TRBJ1-1 TRBV5-1 CASSGSSEMNTEAFF TGCGCCAGCAGCGGGTCTAGCGAGATGAACACTGAAGCTTTCTTT
TRBD2 . TRBJ2-5 TRBV9 CASSVSSGVQETQYF TGTGCCAGCAGCGTATCTAGCGGAGTCCAAGAGACCCAGTACTTC
. . TRBJ1-2 TRBV28 CASRPRGAYGYTF TGTGCCAGCAGACCTCGGGGGGCCTATGGCTACACCTTC
TRBD1 . TRBJ1-2 TRBV29-1 CSAWGAGTASQGYTF TGCAGCGCCTGGGGGGCCGGGACAGCCTCTCAAGGCTACACCTTC
TRBD1 once TRBJ1-4 TRBV4-2 CASSPSPGQGDEKLFF TGTGCCAGCAGCCCTTCCCCGGGACAGGGGGATGAAAAACTGTTTTTT
. few TRBJ1-6 TRBV30 CAWSPLREKSSYNSPLHF TGTGCCTGGAGTCCCCTCCGGGAAAAGAGCTCCTATAATTCACCCCTCCACTTT
. . TRBJ1-6 TRBV5-4 CASRTRRGNSPLHF TGTGCCAGCAGGACGCGGAGAGGGAATTCACCCCTCCACTTT
. once TRBJ2-7 TRBV10-3 CAISGGGSSYEQYF TGTGCCATCAGTGGCGGCGGTAGCTCCTACGAGCAGTACTTC
. once TRBJ2-5 TRBV12-5 CASGSSETQYF TGTGCTAGTGGTTCCTCCGAGACCCAGTACTTC
. . TRBJ2-2 TRBV29-1 CSVDRNGELFF TGCAGCGTTGATCGTAACGGGGAGCTGTTTTTT
TRBD1 . TRBJ1-1 TRBV11-3 CASSSGTGRTQAFF TGTGCCAGCAGCTCCGGGACAGGGAGGACTCAAGCTTTCTTT
. . TRBJ2-7 TRBV6-6 CASRGVYEQYF TGTGCCAGCCGCGGGGTCTACGAGCAGTACTTC
. . TRBJ2-1 TRBV9 CASSVDPGLNEQFF TGTGCCAGCAGCGTAGATCCAGGGCTCAATGAGCAGTTCTTC
TRBD1 . TRBJ1-2 TRBV30 CAWSTGTGNYGYTF TGTGCCTGGAGTACCGGGACAGGGAACTATGGCTACACCTTC
TRBD2 . TRBJ2-7 TRBV15 CATSRVTSGLATYEQYF TGTGCCACCAGCAGAGTGACTAGCGGCCTCGCTACCTACGAGCAGTACTTC
TRBD1 . TRBJ2-5 TRBV7-6 CASSSHRGSTPGTQYF TGTGCCAGCAGCTCTCACAGGGGCTCCACGCCAGGGACCCAGTACTTC
. . TRBJ1-2 TRBV4-1 CASSQTGTGSNYGYTF TGCGCCAGCAGCCAGACAGGCACAGGGTCGAACTATGGCTACACCTTC
. few TRBJ1-5 TRBV28 CASSFLRGNDQPQHF TGTGCCAGCAGTTTCCTCAGGGGAAACGATCAGCCCCAGCATTTT
. once TRBJ2-3 TRBV27 CASKERGPDTQYF TGTGCCAGCAAGGAACGAGGCCCAGATACGCAGTATTTT
. few TRBJ1-5 TRBV25-1 CASSELGGGNQPQHF TGTGCCAGCAGTGAATTAGGGGGGGGAAATCAGCCCCAGCATTTT
. . TRBJ1-6 TRBV5-1 CASSIREGVANSPLHF TGCGCCAGCAGCATCAGGGAAGGGGTTGCTAATTCACCCCTCCACTTT
. . TRBJ2-2 TRBV16 CASSQSRAGELFF TGTGCCAGCAGCCAATCGCGGGCTGGGGAGCTGTTTTTT
TRBD1 . TRBJ2-2 TRBV5-8 CASSFGQGITGELFF TGTGCCAGCAGCTTCGGACAGGGGATTACCGGGGAGCTGTTTTTT
. . TRBJ1-5 TRBV19 CASSHFAGSNQPQHF TGTGCCAGTAGCCACTTCGCGGGTAGCAATCAGCCCCAGCATTTT
. . TRBJ2-1 TRBV27 CASSFLERYNEQFF TGTGCCAGCAGTTTTCTAGAACGCTACAATGAGCAGTTCTTC
. . TRBJ2-5 TRBV5-1 CASSLAGGTDGRKTQYF TGCGCCAGCAGCTTGGCCGGCGGGACTGACGGCCGAAAGACCCAGTACTTC